This TCR beta chain originates from a study of long-term antiretroviral therapy in people with HIV. CDR1 and CDR2 from the germline V gene are SGHRS and YFSETQ. CDR3 length equals 13 residues. V was cut by 5 bases and J by 5 bases, with 13 bases left in between. On this clone itself: As yet, its antigen is unknown.

Points from the study as a whole: It was not possible to obtain data on ART adherence, viral resistance or therapy changes. Controls had broader CDR3 length ranges than HIV repertoires did.

At the survey level, the v3.0 immunoSEQ assay was run. Data came from immunoSEQ multiplex PCR; TCRdb stores just in-frame clones and leaves some out. Of tens of thousands of clones listed, about four fifths were seen once; the top ten hold around 14%. The TCR originated in a man younger than 35 with HIV. This material consisted of unsorted PBMCs, taken 0.3 years after starting antiretroviral therapy. The J gene is TRBJ1-1, the V gene TRBV5-1, with no clear D. CDR3 loop: CASRPLGGTEAFF. CDR3 bases: TGCGCCAGCAGACCCCTAGGAGGGACTGAAGCTTTCTTT.